The 12 T cell receptor beta chains below come from one sample, sequenced in a study of cytomegalovirus exposure and HLA in healthy donors. Profiling relied on immunoSEQ multiplex PCR, and the TCRdb table lists in-frame clones only, not all of them. The table records 100,000 to 150,000 clones, more than 75% of them present only once. The specimen was PBMCs. The receptors originated from a woman in her twenties or thirties in good health and CMV-seronegative.

This chain links TRBV7-3 with TRBJ2-1; TRBD1 matches 9 bases. This CDR3 has 16 amino acids. Trimming cost V 3 bases and J 4 bases; bases outside gene matches: 7. The germline gives CDR1 SGHTA, CDR2 FQGTGA. For the CDR3, the DNA is TGTGCCAGCAGCTTCACAGGGGGCGGAATGTACAATGAGCAGTTCTTC. This codes for CASSFTGGGMYNEQFF.

The chain recombines TRBV30 with TRBJ1-4; D gene ambiguous. CDR3 length: 13 residues. Germline lookup yields CDR1 GTSNPN and CDR2 SVGIG (reference sequence). Trimming took 0 bases from V and 8 from J, leaving 10 bases between them. The CDR3 DNA follows: TGTGCCTGGAGTGTCAGCCAGGCCGAAAAACTGTTTTTT. Residues: CAWSVSQAEKLFF.

V gene TRBV15 combines with J gene TRBJ2-3; 8 bases are shared with TRBD2. Germline V CDR1 and CDR2: LNHNV, YYDKDF (reference sequence). After removal of 1 base from V and 2 bases from J, the junction contained 5 bases not matched to a gene. There are 16 residues in the CDR3. Here the CDR3 reads CATSRVTSGYTDTQYF. CDR3 in DNA: TGTGCCACCAGCAGAGTTACTAGCGGTTACACAGATACGCAGTATTTT.

The rearrangement joins TRBV5-1 to TRBJ1-1, with 8 bases fitting TRBD1. The CDR3 runs 15 residues. The germline CDR1 and CDR2 sequences are SGHRS and YFSETQ. With V trimmed by 2 bases and J by 1 base, 4 bases remained unmatched. Written as DNA, the CDR3 is TGCGCCAGCAGCTTTGACAGGGGACGGAACACTGAAGCTTTCTTT. Protein sequence: CASSFDRGRNTEAFF.

This clone has only one observation. The CDR3 coding sequence is TGTGCCAGCAGGACTTTCGGGGGTTGGGGCTACACCTTC. Translated, it gives CASRTFGGWGYTF. This chain joins TRBV27 and TRBJ1-2, with D perhaps TRBD1 (5 bases). Trimming took 6 bases from V and 8 from J, leaving 16 bases between them. CDR3 size: 13 residues. Germline loops: CDR1 MNHEY, CDR2 SMNVEV (reference sequence).

V and J are TRBV2 and TRBJ2-3; 11 bases agree with TRBD2. Germline trimming cut 4 bases from V and 4 bases from J; bases unmatched to any gene: 7. This CDR3 contains 16 residues. Germline V gene data show CDR1 as SNHLY and CDR2 as FYNNEI. This CDR3 reads CASSARSGGAPDTQYF. CDR3 in DNA: TGTGCCAGCAGTGCCCGTAGCGGGGGGGCCCCAGATACGCAGTATTTT.

The rearrangement links TRBV19 to TRBJ2-2, with 7 bases aligning to TRBD1. CDR1 and CDR2 from the germline V gene are LNHDA and SQIVND (reference sequence). V was pared by 8 bases and J by 4 bases, with 7 bases of the junction left unmatched. The length of the CDR3 is 14 residues. CDR3 sequence: CASQARGSTGELFF. CDR3 in DNA: TGTGCCAGTCAAGCCAGGGGGTCCACCGGGGAGCTGTTTTTT.

The rearrangement links TRBV11-3 to TRBJ2-1; TRBD1 aligns across 8 bases. The CDR3 loop spans 14 amino acids. The J segment lost 5 bases and the V segment lost 5 bases, leaving 5 bases of the junction unmatched. The germline V gene encodes CDR1 SGHNT and CDR2 YENEEA. The CDR3 DNA sequence: TGTGCCAGCAGCCCCAGGGGGCCAGACAATGAGCAGTTCTTC. Its protein is CASSPRGPDNEQFF.

V usage is TRBV9 and J usage is TRBJ1-1, with 7 bases aligning to TRBD1. Germline V gene data show CDR1 as SGDLS and CDR2 as YYNGEE. V trimming: 4 bases; J trimming: 9 bases; junction bases outside the gene matches: 9. CDR3 length: 13 amino acids. CDR3 residues: CASSPRDSMQAFF. DNA of the CDR3: TGTGCCAGCAGCCCCCGGGACAGTATGCAAGCTTTCTTT. The variable domain in full, completed from reference TRBV9 and TRBJ1-1, reads DSGVTQTPKHLITATGQRVTLRCSPRSGDLSVYWYQQSLDQGLQFLIQYYNGEERAKGNILERFSAQQFPDLHSELNLSSLELGDSALYFCASSPRDSMQAFFGQGTRLTVV.

The rearrangement uses TRBV5-6 and TRBJ2-5; weak D call: TRBD2 (6 bases). CDR3 length: 14 residues. Germline CDR1 SGHDT, CDR2 YYEEEE. V shed 4 bases and J shed 4 bases, with 14 bases lying between them. DNA of the CDR3: TGTGCCAGCAGCCCGCTCGGGGGAGGAGAGACCCAGTACTTC. Translating gives CASSPLGGGETQYF.

V is TRBV7-9 and J is TRBJ1-2; possibly TRBD1 for D (6 bases). Germline V gene data show CDR1 as SEHNR and CDR2 as FQNEAQ (reference sequence). The CDR3 runs to 17 residues. The V end was cut by 7 bases, the J end by 1 base, with 22 bases between. CDR3 bases: TGTGCCAGCACCCCATTTATCCCTAACAGGGATAACTATGGCTACACCTTC. Its protein product is CASTPFIPNRDNYGYTF. Full variable domain (rest looked up from reference TRBV7-9 and TRBJ1-2): DTGVSQNPRHKITKRGQNVTFRCDPISEHNRLYWYRQTLGQGPEFLTYFQNEAQLEKSRLLSDRFSAERPKGSFSTLEIQRTEQGDSAMYLCASTPFIPNRDNYGYTFGSGTRLTVV.

The V and J genes are TRBV2 and TRBJ1-1; TRBD1 matches 9 bases. CDR3 size: 14 residues. The germline V gene encodes CDR1 SNHLY and CDR2 FYNNEI. The V gene end was trimmed by 5 bases and the J gene end by 1 base; junction bases not matched to a gene: 2. CDR3 sequence (DNA): TGTGCCAGCAGTAAGACAGGGGGGAACACTGAAGCTTTCTTT. It translates to CASSKTGGNTEAFF.